This T cell receptor (beta chain) is from a study of CD8 T cells in Susac syndrome. The germline CDR1 and CDR2 sequences are ENHRY and SYGVKD. The CDR3 sequence is 14 residues long. V dropped 3 bases and J dropped 2; count of bases not matched to a gene: 4. A quantity of about 0.5 to 1 ug RNA underwent reverse transcription using random hexamers. TCRdb re-called the immunoSEQ multiplex PCR reads through MiXCR, storing one row per CDR3 protein. The table records about 210,000 distinct CDR3 sequences, 95% of them present only once. The multiple sclerosis controls comprised treatment-naive patients whose relapsing-remitting disease was stable or active. The CD8+ and CD4+ T cells were negatively isolated, with the TEMRA cells enriched by FACS.

The source material was CD4+ T cells from PBMCs. The genes are TRBV10-3 and TRBJ2-7, with 7 bases that match TRBD1. This receptor was taken from a human donor with multiple sclerosis. The CDR3 loop is CAISEGTVTYEQYF. The CDR3 nucleotides read TGTGCCATCAGTGAAGGGACAGTCACCTACGAGCAGTACTTC.